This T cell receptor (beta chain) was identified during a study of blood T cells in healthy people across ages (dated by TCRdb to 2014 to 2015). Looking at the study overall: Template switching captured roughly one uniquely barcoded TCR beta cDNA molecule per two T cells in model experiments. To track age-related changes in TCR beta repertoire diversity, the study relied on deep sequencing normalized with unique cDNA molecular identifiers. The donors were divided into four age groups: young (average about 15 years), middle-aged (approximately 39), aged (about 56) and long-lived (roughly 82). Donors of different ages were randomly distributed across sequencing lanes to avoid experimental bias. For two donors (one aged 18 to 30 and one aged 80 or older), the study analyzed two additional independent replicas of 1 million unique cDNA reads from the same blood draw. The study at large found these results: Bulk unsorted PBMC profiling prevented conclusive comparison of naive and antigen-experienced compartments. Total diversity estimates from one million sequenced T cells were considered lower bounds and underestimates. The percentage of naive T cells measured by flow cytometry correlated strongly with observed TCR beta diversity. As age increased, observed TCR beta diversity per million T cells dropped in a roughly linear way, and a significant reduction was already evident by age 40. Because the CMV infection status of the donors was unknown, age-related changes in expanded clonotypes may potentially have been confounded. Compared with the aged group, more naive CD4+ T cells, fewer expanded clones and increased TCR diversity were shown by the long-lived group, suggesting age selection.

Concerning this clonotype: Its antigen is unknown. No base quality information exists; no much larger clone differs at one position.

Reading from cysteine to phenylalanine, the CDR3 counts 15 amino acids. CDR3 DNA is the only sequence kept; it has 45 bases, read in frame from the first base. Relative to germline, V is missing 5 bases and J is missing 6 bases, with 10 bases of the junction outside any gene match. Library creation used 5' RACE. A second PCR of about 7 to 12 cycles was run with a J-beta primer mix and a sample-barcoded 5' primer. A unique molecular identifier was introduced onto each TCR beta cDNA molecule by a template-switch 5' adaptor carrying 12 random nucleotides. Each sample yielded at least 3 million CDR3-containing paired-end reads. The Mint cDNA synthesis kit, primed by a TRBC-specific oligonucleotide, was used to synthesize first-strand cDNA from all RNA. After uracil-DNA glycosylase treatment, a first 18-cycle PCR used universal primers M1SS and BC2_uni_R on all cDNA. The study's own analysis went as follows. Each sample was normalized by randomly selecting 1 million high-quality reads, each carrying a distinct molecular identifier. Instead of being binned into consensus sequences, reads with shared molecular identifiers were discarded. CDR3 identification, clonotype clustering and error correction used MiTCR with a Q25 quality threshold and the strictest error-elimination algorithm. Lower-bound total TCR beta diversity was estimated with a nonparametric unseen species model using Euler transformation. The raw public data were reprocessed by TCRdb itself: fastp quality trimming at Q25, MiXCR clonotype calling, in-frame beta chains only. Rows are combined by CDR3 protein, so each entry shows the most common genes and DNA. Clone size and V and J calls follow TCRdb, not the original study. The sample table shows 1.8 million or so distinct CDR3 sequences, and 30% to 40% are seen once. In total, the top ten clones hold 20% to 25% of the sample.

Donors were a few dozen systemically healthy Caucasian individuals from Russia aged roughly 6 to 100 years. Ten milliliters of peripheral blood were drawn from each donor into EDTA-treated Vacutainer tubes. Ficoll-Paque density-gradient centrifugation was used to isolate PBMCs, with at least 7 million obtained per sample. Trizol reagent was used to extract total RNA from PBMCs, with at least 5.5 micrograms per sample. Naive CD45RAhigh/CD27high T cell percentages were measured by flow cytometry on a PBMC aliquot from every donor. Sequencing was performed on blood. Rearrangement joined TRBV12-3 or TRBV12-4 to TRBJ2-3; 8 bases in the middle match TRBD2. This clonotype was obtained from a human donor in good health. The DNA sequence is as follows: TGTGCCAGCAGTCTCTCCGGGGGGGCGATGGATACGCAGTATTTT. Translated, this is CASSLSGGAMDTQYF.